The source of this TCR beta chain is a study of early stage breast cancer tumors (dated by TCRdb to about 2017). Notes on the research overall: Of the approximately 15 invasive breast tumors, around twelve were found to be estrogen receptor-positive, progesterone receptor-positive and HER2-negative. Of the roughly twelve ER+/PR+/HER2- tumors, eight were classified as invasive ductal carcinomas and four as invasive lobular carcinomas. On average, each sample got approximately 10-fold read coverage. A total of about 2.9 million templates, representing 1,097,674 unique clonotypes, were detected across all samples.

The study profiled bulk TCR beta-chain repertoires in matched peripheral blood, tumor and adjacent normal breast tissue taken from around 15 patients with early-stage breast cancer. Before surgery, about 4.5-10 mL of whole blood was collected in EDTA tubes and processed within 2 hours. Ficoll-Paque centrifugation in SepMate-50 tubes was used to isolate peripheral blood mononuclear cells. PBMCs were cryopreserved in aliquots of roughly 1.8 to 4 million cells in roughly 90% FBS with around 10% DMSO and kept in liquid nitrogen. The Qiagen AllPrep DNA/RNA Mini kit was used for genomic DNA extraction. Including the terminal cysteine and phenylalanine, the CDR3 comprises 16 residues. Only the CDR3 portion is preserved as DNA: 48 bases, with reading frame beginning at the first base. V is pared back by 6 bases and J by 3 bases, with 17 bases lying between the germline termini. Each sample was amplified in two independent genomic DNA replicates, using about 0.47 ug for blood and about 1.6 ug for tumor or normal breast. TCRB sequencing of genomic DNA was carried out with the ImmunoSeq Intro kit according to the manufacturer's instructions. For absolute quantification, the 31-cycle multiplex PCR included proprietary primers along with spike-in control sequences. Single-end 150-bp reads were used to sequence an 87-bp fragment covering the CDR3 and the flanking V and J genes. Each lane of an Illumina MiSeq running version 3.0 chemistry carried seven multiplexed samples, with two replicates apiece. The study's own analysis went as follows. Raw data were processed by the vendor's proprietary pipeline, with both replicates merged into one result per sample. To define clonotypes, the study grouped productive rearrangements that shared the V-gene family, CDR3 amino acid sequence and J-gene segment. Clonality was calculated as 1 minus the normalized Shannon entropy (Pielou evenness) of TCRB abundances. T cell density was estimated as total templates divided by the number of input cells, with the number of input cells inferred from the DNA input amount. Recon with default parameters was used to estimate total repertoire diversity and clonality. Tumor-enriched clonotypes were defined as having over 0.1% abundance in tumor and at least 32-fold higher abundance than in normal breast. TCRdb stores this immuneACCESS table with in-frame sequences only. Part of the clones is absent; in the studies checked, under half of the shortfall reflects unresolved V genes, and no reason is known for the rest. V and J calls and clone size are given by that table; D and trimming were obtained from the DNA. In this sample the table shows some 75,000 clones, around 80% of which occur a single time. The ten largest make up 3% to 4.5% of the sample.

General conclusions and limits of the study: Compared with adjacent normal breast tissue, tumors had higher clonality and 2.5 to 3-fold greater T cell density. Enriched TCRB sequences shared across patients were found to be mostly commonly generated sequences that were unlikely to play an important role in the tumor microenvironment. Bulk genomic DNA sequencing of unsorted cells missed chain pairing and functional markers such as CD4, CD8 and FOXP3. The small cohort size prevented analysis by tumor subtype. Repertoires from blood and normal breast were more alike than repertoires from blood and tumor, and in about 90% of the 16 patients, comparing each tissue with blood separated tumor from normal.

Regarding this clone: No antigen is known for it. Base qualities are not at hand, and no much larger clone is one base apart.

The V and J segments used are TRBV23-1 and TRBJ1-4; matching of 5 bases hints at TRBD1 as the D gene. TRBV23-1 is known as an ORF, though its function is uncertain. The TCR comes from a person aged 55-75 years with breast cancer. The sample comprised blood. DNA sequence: TGCGCCAGCAGCAAGACTCCAGGGCCTCCTAATGAAAAACTGTTTTTT. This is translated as CASSKTPGPPNEKLFF.